These T cell receptor beta chains were read from a single sample in a study of blood T cell repertoires in COVID-19. TCRdb keeps only in-frame clones here, not all; method: immunoSEQ multiplex PCR. The sample consists of roughly 230,000 clones, about 80% of them appearing once. The specimen sequenced was PBMCs or T cells enriched from blood (not recorded which). The receptors derive from a man aged 45 to 65 who had recovered from COVID-19. Both conserved end residues are part of each CDR3. Each record gives: J gene, D gene, V gene, clone size, CDR3 protein, CDR3 DNA. The D gene is left open where the match is weak. Size values are once, few and many counts, or a class for expanded clones, and some rows have none.

j_call: TRBJ2-1
d_call: TRBD2
v_call: TRBV2
clone_size: -
cdr3_aa: CASIKGGGPPGEQFF
cdr3_nt: TGTGCCAGCATTAAGGGCGGGGGGCCACCGGGTGAGCAGTTCTTC

j_call: TRBJ2-6
d_call: -
v_call: TRBV6-4
clone_size: many
cdr3_aa: CASRPEGSGANVLTF
cdr3_nt: TGTGCCAGCAGACCGGAGGGCTCTGGGGCCAACGTCCTGACTTTC

j_call: TRBJ1-3
d_call: -
v_call: TRBV28
clone_size: once
cdr3_aa: CASRQGASGNTIYF
cdr3_nt: TGTGCCAGCAGGCAAGGGGCTTCAGGAAACACCATATATTTT

j_call: TRBJ1-5
d_call: -
v_call: TRBV27
clone_size: -
cdr3_aa: CASSFFDQVQHF
cdr3_nt: TGTGCCAGCAGTTTCTTTGACCAGGTTCAGCATTTT

j_call: TRBJ1-1
d_call: -
v_call: TRBV11-2
clone_size: once
cdr3_aa: CASSLAPSGTEAFF
cdr3_nt: TGTGCCAGCAGCTTAGCCCCCTCGGGAACTGAAGCTTTCTTT

j_call: TRBJ1-5
d_call: TRBD1
v_call: TRBV7-8
clone_size: -
cdr3_aa: CASSLEDRMIQPQHF
cdr3_nt: TGTGCCAGCAGCTTAGAGGACAGGATGATTCAGCCCCAGCATTTT

j_call: TRBJ2-1
d_call: -
v_call: TRBV15
clone_size: -
cdr3_aa: CATSRDLSAGLGNEQFF
cdr3_nt: TGTGCCACCAGCAGAGATTTATCAGCGGGTTTGGGCAATGAGCAGTTCTTC

j_call: TRBJ1-1
d_call: -
v_call: TRBV18
clone_size: -
cdr3_aa: CASSREGMNTEAFF
cdr3_nt: TGTGCCAGTAGCCGGGAAGGAATGAACACTGAAGCTTTCTTT

j_call: TRBJ2-2
d_call: TRBD1
v_call: TRBV29-1
clone_size: -
cdr3_aa: CSAQDRGRTGELFF
cdr3_nt: TGCAGCGCCCAGGACAGGGGGCGTACCGGGGAGCTGTTTTTT

j_call: TRBJ1-6
d_call: -
v_call: TRBV10-1
clone_size: -
cdr3_aa: CASNSGDSPLHF
cdr3_nt: TGCGCCAGCAATTCAGGGGATTCACCCCTCCACTTT

j_call: TRBJ2-3
d_call: -
v_call: TRBV28
clone_size: -
cdr3_aa: CASTKGGADTQYF
cdr3_nt: TGTGCCAGCACGAAAGGGGGAGCAGATACGCAGTATTTT

j_call: TRBJ1-1
d_call: TRBD1
v_call: TRBV2
clone_size: -
cdr3_aa: CASSETGGEAFF
cdr3_nt: TGTGCCAGCAGTGAGACAGGGGGCGAAGCTTTCTTT

j_call: TRBJ2-1
d_call: -
v_call: TRBV12-5
clone_size: -
cdr3_aa: CASGLVPAGASSSYNEQFF
cdr3_nt: TGTGCTAGTGGTTTGGTACCCGCGGGGGCCTCGAGCTCCTACAATGAGCAGTTCTTC

j_call: TRBJ2-7
d_call: TRBD2
v_call: TRBV3-1/TRBV3-2
clone_size: -
cdr3_aa: CASSQFSGRVEQYF
cdr3_nt: TGTGCCAGCAGCCAGTTCTCGGGGAGGGTCGAGCAGTACTTC

j_call: TRBJ2-2
d_call: -
v_call: TRBV5-1
clone_size: -
cdr3_aa: CASSLGGTQPTRELFF
cdr3_nt: TGCGCCAGCAGCTTGGGTGGGACTCAACCCACCCGGGAGCTGTTTTTT

j_call: TRBJ1-6
d_call: -
v_call: TRBV7-9
clone_size: few
cdr3_aa: CASCRGRGSYNSPLHF
cdr3_nt: TGTGCCAGTTGCCGGGGTCGAGGGTCCTATAATTCACCCCTCCACTTT